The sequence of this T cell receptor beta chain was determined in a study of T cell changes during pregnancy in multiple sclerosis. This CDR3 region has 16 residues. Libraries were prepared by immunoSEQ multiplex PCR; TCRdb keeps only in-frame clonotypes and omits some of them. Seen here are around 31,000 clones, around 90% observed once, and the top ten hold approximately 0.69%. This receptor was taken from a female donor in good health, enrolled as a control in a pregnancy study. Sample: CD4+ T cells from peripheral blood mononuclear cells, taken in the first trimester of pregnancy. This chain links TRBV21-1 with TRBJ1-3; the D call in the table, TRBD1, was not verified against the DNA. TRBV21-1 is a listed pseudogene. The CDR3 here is CASSSRRGLEGNTIYF. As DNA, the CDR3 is TGTGCCAGCAGCTCCCGGAGGGGGCTTGAAGGAAACACCATATATTTT.